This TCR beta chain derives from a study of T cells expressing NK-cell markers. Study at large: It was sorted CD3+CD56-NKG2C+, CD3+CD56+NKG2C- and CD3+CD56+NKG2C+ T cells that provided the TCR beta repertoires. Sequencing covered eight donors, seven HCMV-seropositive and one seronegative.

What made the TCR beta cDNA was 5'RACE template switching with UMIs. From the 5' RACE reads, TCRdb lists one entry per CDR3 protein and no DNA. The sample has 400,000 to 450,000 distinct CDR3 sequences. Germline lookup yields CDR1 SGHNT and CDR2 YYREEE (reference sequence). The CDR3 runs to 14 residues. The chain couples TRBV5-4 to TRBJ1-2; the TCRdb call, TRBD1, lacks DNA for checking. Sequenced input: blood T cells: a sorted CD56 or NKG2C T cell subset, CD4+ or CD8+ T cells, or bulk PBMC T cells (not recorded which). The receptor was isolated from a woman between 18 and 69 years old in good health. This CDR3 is CASSPRAVNYGYTF. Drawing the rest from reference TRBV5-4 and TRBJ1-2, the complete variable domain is ETGVTQSPTHLIKTRGQQVTLRCSSQSGHNTVSWYQQALGQGPQFIFQYYREEENGRGNFPPRFSGLQFPNYSSELNVNALELDDSALYLCASSPRAVNYGYTFGSGTRLTVV.